The 11 T cell receptor beta chains in this list originate from one sample, sequenced in a study of shared clonotypes between healthy human individuals. The protocol was immunoSEQ multiplex PCR, while the TCRdb copy is restricted to in-frame clones and leaves out a portion. The table has more than 1,200,000 clones, 97% to 99% seen once. The sample comprised naive CD4+ T cells sorted from blood. Described subset: CD45RA+ positively selected. The receptors stem from a man aged 25-45 years in good health.

This chain links TRBV5-1 with TRBJ2-2, with 9 bases fitting TRBD2. The CDR3 covers 16 residues. CDR1 is SGHRS and CDR2 is YFSETQ in the germline V gene. V was pared by 5 bases and J by 5 bases, with 10 bases of the junction left unmatched. CDR3: CASRPYAGGPTGELFF. CDR3 DNA: TGCGCCAGCAGGCCGTATGCGGGAGGGCCTACCGGGGAGCTGTTTTTT.

The chain is built from TRBV10-3 and TRBJ2-1, with D possibly TRBD2 on 5 matching bases. Germline lookup yields CDR1 ENHRY and CDR2 SYGVKD. The length of the CDR3 is 14 residues. V was cut by 4 bases and J by 10 bases, with 17 bases left in between. CDR3 nucleotide sequence: TGTGCCATCAGTGTAGCCCTGGCGGGTTCCGAGCAGTTCTTC. This sequence encodes CAISVALAGSEQFF.

This chain joins TRBV18 and TRBJ2-5; D is undetermined. The CDR3 has 14 amino acids. From germline, CDR1 is KGHSH and CDR2 LQKENI. V was shortened by 3 bases and J by 6 bases, with 14 bases between the two germline ends. The DNA for the CDR3 is TGTGCCAGCTCACCCAAACCGGTAAGTAAGACCCAGTACTTC. Protein product: CASSPKPVSKTQYF.

The J gene is TRBJ1-4, the V gene TRBV7-2, with a weak D call TRBD1 (5 bases). This CDR3 spans 14 amino acids. The germline gives CDR1 SGHTA, CDR2 FQGNSA. V gave up 7 bases and J gave up 4 bases, with 13 bases separating them. CDR3 DNA: TGTGCCAGCACCCCAGGGCTAAGTAATGAAAAACTGTTTTTT. Protein sequence: CASTPGLSNEKLFF. Based on the CDR3 plus reference TRBV7-2 and TRBJ1-4, the full variable domain is GAGVSQSPSNKVTEKGKDVELRCDPISGHTALYWYRQSLGQGLEFLIYFQGNSAPDKSGLPSDRFSAERTGGSVSTLTIQRTQQEDSAVYLCASTPGLSNEKLFFGSGTQLSVL.

J is TRBJ2-5 and V is TRBV18; perhaps TRBD2 as D (7 bases). Germline V gene data show CDR1 as KGHSH and CDR2 as LQKENI. This CDR3 contains 15 residues. V was pared by 2 bases and J by 1 base, with 11 bases between. DNA of the CDR3: TGTGCCAGCTCACCAGCGGCGGGGGCCCAAGAGACCCAGTACTTC. Its protein product is CASSPAAGAQETQYF.

The chain uses TRBV28 and TRBJ2-3, with a possible D match to TRBD2 (6 bases). This CDR3 is 14 amino acids long. The germline gives CDR1 MDHEN, CDR2 SYDVKM. V was trimmed by 7 bases and J by 2 bases, leaving 13 bases between them. CDR3 bases: TGTGCCAGCACCGTGGGAGGCAACACAGATACGCAGTATTTT. Its protein product is CASTVGGNTDTQYF.

The chain uses TRBV18 and TRBJ2-5, with D hard to call. Per the germline V gene, CDR1 is KGHSH and CDR2 is LQKENI. The length of the CDR3 is 14 residues. V was pared by 2 bases and J by 2 bases, with 9 bases between. The CDR3 DNA sequence: TGTGCCAGCTCACCAGTAGGAGTTCAAGAGACCCAGTACTTC. As protein: CASSPVGVQETQYF. Full variable domain (remainder filled in from reference TRBV18 and TRBJ2-5): NAGVMQNPRHLVRRRGQEARLRCSPMKGHSHVYWYRQLPEEGLKFMVYLQKENIIDESGMPKERFSAEFPKEGPSILRIQQVVRGDSAAYFCASSPVGVQETQYFGPGTRLLVL.

This sequence joins TRBV6-1 and TRBJ1-5; TRBD1 is a possible D gene (5 bases). Trimming took off 4 bases at V and 4 bases at J, with 8 bases between the two ends. The CDR3 runs to 13 residues. Germline loops: CDR1 MNHNS, CDR2 SASEGT. The CDR3, as DNA: TGTGCCAGCAGTGGCCCAGGGAATCAGCCCCAGCATTTT. Amino acids: CASSGPGNQPQHF.

The chain combines TRBV5-1 with TRBJ2-2, with D perhaps given as TRBD1 or TRBD2 (5 bases each). This CDR3 is 11 amino acids long. CDR1 and CDR2 from the germline V gene are SGHRS and YFSETQ. Trimming removed 8 bases at V and 6 bases at J, with 8 bases between. The CDR3 DNA is TGCGCCAGTCGGGGCCCCGGGGAGCTGTTTTTT. Its protein product is CASRGPGELFF.

This chain joins TRBV7-8 and TRBJ2-1; D possibly uses TRBD1 or TRBD2 (6 bases each). V lost 7 bases to trimming and J lost 5 bases, with 27 bases between them. The CDR3 covers 18 residues. CDR1 is SGHVS, CDR2 FQNEAQ, per germline. The CDR3 nucleotides read TGTGCCAGCACTAGGGGGGTGTGGCGACTCCTTTTCGACAATGAGCAGTTCTTC. Encoded protein: CASTRGVWRLLFDNEQFF. Filled out from reference TRBV7-8 and TRBJ2-1, the complete variable domain reads GAGVSQSPRYKVAKRGQDVALRCDPISGHVSLFWYQQALGQGPEFLTYFQNEAQLDKSGLPSDRFFAERPEGSVSTLKIQRTQQEDSAVYLCASTRGVWRLLFDNEQFFGPGTRLTVL.

The CDR3 region is CASISGETDTQYF. The CDR3 DNA follows: TGTGCCAGCATTAGCGGGGAAACAGATACGCAGTATTTT. This chain connects TRBV2 to TRBJ2-3, with 8 bases aligning to TRBD2. Germline CDR1 is SNHLY and CDR2 is FYNNEI. CDR3 length: 13 amino acids. V lost 7 bases to trimming and J lost 3 bases; unmatched junction nucleotides: 3. Using reference TRBV2 and TRBJ2-3 for the parts outside the CDR3, the full variable domain is EPEVTQTPSHQVTQMGQEVILRCVPISNHLYFYWYRQILGQKVEFLVSFYNNEISEKSEIFDDQFSVERPDGSNFTLKIRSTKLEDSAMYFCASISGETDTQYFGPGTRLTVL.